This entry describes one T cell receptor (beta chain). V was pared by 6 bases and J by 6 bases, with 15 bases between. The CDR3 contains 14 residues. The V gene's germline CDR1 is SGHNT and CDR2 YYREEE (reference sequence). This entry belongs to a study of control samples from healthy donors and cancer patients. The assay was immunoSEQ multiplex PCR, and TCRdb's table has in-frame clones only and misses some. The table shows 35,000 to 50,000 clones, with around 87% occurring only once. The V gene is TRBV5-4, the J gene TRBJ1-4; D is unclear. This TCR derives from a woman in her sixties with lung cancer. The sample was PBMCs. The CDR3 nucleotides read TGTGCCAGCACTCTTCCAGGTTACGATGAAAAACTGTTTTTT. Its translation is CASTLPGYDEKLFF.